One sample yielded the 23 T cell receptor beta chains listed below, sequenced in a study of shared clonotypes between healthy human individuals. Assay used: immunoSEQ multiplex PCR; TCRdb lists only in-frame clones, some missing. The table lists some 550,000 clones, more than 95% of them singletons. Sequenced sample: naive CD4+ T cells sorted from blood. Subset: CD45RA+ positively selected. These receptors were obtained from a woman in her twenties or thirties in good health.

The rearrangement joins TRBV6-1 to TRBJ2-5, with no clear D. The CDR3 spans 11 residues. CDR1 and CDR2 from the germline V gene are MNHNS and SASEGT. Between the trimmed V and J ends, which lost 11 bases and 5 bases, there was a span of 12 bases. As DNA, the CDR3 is TGTGCCGCGGCCCGAGTGGAGACCCAGTACTTC. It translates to CAAARVETQYF.

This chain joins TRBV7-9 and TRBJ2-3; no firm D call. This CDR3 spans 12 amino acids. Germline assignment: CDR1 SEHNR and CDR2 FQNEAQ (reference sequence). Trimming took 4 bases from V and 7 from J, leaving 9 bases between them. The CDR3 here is CASSSDFYTQYF. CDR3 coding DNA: TGTGCCAGCAGCTCAGACTTTTATACGCAGTATTTT.

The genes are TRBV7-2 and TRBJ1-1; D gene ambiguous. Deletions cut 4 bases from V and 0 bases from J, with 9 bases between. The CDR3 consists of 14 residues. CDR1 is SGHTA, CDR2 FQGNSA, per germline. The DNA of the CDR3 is TGTGCCAGCAGCTCGAGCCTCATGAACACTGAAGCTTTCTTT. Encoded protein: CASSSSLMNTEAFF.

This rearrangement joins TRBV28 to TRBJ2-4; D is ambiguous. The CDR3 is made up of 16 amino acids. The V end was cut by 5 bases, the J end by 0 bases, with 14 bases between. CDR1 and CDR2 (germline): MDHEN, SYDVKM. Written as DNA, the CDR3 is TGTGCCAGCAGTGGGGTTTCGGTTGTAGCCAAAAACATTCAGTACTTC. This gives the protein CASSGVSVVAKNIQYF.

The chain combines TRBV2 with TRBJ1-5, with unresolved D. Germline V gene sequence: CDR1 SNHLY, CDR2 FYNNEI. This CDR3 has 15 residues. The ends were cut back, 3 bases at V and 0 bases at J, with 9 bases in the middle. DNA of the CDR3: TGTGCCAGCAGTGAGCAACAGTATAGCAATCAGCCCCAGCATTTT. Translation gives CASSEQQYSNQPQHF.

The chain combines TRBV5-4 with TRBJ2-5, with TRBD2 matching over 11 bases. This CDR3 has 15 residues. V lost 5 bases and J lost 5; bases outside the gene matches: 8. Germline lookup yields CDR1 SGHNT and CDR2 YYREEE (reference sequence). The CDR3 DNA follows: TGTGCCAGCAGGGTAGCGGGAGGGCCGGCGGAGACCCAGTACTTC. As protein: CASRVAGGPAETQYF.

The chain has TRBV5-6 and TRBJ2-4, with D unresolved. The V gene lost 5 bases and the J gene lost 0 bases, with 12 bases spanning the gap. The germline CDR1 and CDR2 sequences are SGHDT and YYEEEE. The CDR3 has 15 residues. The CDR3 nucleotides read TGTGCCAGCAGTCGGACCGAAATAGCCAAAAACATTCAGTACTTC. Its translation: CASSRTEIAKNIQYF. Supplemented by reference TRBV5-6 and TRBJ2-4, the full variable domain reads DAGVTQSPTHLIKTRGQQVTLRCSPKSGHDTVSWYQQALGQGPQFIFQYYEEEERQRGNFPDRFSGHQFPNYSSELNVNALLLGDSALYLCASSRTEIAKNIQYFGAGTRLSVL.

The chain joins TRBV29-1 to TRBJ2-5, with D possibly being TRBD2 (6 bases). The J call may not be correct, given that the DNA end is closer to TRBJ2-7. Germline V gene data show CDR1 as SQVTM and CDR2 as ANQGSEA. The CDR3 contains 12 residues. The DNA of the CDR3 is TGCAGTGCCAGGCGCGGGGAGTACGAGCAGTACTTC. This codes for CSARRGEYEQYF.

The CDR3 nucleotides read TGTGCCAGCAGCGTCGGACAGGGGATAGATACGCAGTATTTT. Encoded protein: CASSVGQGIDTQYF. The chain is built from TRBV11-3 and TRBJ2-3; TRBD1 agrees at 9 bases. The CDR3 runs to 14 residues. Germline CDR1 and CDR2: SGHNT and YENEEA. V lost 5 bases to trimming and J lost 5 bases; unmatched junction nucleotides: 5. Filled out from reference TRBV11-3 and TRBJ2-3, the complete variable domain reads EAGVVQSPRYKIIEKKQPVAFWCNPISGHNTLYWYLQNLGQGPELLIRYENEEAVDDSQLPKDRFSAERLKGVDSTLKIQPAELGDSAVYLCASSVGQGIDTQYFGPGTRLTVL.

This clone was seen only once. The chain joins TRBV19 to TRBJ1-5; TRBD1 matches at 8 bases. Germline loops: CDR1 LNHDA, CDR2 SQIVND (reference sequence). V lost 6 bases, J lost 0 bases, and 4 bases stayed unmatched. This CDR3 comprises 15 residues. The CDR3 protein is CASSGDRSSNQPQHF. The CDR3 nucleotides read TGTGCCAGTAGCGGGGACAGGAGTAGCAATCAGCCCCAGCATTTT.

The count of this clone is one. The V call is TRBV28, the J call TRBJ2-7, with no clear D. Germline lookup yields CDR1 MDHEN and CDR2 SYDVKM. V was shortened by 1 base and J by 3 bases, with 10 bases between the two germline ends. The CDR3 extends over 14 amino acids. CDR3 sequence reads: CASSLSQAGYEQYF. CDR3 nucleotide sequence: TGTGCCAGCAGTTTATCCCAAGCTGGCTACGAGCAGTACTTC.

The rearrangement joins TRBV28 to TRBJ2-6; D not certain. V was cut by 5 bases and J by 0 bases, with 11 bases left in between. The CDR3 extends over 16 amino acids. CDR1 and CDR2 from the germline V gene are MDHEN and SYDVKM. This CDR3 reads CASSAARHSGANVLTF. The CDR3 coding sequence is TGTGCCAGCAGTGCCGCAAGGCACTCTGGGGCCAACGTCCTGACTTTC. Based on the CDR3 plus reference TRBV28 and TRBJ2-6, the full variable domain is DVKVTQSSRYLVKRTGEKVFLECVQDMDHENMFWYRQDPGLGLRLIYFSYDVKMKEKGDIPEGYSVSREKKERFSLILESASTNQTSMYLCASSAARHSGANVLTFGAGSRLTVL.

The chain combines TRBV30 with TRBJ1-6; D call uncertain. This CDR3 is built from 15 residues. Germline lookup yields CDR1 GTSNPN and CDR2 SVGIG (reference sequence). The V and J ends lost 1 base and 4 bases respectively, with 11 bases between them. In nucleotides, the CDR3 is TGTGCCTGGAGTGGCCCCACGGCTTATAATTCACCCCTCCACTTT. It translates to CAWSGPTAYNSPLHF.

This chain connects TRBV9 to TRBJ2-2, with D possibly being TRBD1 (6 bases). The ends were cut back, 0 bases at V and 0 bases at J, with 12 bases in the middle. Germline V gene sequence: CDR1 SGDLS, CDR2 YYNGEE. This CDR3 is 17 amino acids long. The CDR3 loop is CASSVVRGSSNTGELFF. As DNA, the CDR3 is TGTGCCAGCAGCGTAGTAAGGGGGTCCTCGAACACCGGGGAGCTGTTTTTT.

CDR3 in amino acids: CASRGTGTTGELFF. CDR3 DNA sequence: TGTGCCAGCAGGGGGACAGGGACTACCGGGGAGCTGTTTTTT. V usage is TRBV28 and J usage is TRBJ2-2; the match to TRBD1 covers 9 bases. V shed 6 bases and J 5 bases; nucleotides not matched to a gene: 4. Per the germline V gene, CDR1 is MDHEN and CDR2 is SYDVKM. The CDR3 sequence is 14 residues long.

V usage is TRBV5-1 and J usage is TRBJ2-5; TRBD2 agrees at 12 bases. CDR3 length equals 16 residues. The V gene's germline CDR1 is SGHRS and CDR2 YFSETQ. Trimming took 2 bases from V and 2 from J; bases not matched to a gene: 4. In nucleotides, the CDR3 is TGCGCCAGCAGCTTCGGGACTAGCGGGCTTCAAGAGACCCAGTACTTC. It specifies CASSFGTSGLQETQYF.

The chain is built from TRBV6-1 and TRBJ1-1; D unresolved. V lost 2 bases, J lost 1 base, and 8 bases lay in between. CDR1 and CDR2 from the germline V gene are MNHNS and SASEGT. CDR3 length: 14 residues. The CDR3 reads CASSEHEGNTEAFF. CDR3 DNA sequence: TGTGCCAGCAGTGAACATGAGGGGAACACTGAAGCTTTCTTT.

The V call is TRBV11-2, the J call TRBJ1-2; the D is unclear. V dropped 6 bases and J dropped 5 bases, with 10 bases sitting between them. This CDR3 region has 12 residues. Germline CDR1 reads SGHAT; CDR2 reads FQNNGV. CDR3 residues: CASSLGGYGYTF. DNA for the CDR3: TGTGCCAGCAGTCTGGGAGGGTATGGCTACACCTTC.

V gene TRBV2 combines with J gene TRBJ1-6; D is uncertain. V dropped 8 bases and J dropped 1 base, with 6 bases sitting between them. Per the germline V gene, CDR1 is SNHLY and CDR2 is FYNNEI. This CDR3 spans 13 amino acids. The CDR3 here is CASHGSYNSPLHF. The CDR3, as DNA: TGTGCCAGCCACGGGTCCTATAATTCACCCCTCCACTTT.

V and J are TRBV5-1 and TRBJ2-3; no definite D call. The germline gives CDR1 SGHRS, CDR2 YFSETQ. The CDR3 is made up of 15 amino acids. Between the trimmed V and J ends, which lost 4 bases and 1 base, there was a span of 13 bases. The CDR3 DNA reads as TGCGCCAGCAGCCAGTCTGGGGTTGGCACAGATACGCAGTATTTT. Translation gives CASSQSGVGTDTQYF.

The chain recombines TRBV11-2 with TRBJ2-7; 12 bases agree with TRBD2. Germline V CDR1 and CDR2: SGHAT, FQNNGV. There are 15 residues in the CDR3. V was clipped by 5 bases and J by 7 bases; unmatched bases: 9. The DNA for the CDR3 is TGTGCCAGCAGCCCCCGACTAGCGGGAGTCGGTGAGCAGTACTTC. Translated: CASSPRLAGVGEQYF.

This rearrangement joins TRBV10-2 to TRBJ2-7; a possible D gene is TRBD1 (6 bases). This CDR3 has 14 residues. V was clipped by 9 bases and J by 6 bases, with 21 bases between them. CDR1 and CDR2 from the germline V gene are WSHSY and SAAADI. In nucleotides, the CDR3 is TGCGCCAGTACTCAAGACAGGTCTTTGCGCGAGCAGTACTTC. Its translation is CASTQDRSLREQYF.

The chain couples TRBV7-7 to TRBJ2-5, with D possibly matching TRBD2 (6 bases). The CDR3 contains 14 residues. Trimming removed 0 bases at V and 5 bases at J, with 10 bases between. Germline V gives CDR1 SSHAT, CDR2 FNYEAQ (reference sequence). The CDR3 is CASSLAGGGETQYF. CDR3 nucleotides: TGTGCCAGCAGCTTAGCGGGAGGAGGGGAGACCCAGTACTTC.